Listed below are T cell receptor beta chains from one sample, sequenced in a study of graft-versus-host responses after intestinal transplantation. Some clones are missing from TCRdb's copy, which holds only in-frame ones; the method was immunoSEQ multiplex PCR. This sample has about 130,000 clones, with about 93% found just once. Their antigens are not known. The starting material was unstimulated CD4+ T cells sorted from spleen or lymph node cells, obtained before intestinal transplant. The receptors were gathered from a human donor who received an intestinal transplant. Both conserved end residues are part of each CDR3. D genes are given only for firm matches. Clone size is given for some rows only: seen once, a few or many times, or a class if the clone is expanded.

V	J	D	size	DNA	CDR3
TRBV5-6	TRBJ2-2	TRBD2	once	TGTGCCAGCAGCCGAGCGGGGGTCACCGGGGAGCTGTTTTTT	CASSRAGVTGELFF
TRBV2	TRBJ1-5	.	.	TGTGCCAGCTCGCTGGGGTTCAATCAGCCCCAGCATTTT	CASSLGFNQPQHF
TRBV30	TRBJ1-5	.	.	TGTGCCTGGAGTTACGGACAGCCCAATCAGCCCCAGCATTTT	CAWSYGQPNQPQHF
TRBV28	TRBJ1-5	.	.	TGTGCCAGCAGTTTGGCTCACATAAATCAGCCCCAGCATTTT	CASSLAHINQPQHF
TRBV2	TRBJ1-5	.	.	TGTGCCAGCAGTGTTCTACGTTCGGGGTTCAATCAGCCCCAGCATTTT	CASSVLRSGFNQPQHF
TRBV30	TRBJ1-4	TRBD1	.	TGTGCCTTGGAGGGACAGACAAGATTTAATGAAAAACTGTTTTTT	CALEGQTRFNEKLFF
TRBV27	TRBJ1-5	.	.	TGTGCCAGCAGTTTGAGGGCGGGACGTTCGGGCAATCAGCCCCAGCATTTT	CASSLRAGRSGNQPQHF
TRBV5-4	TRBJ2-5	.	.	TGTGCCAGCAGCTTGTACCCCTCCTCAAGGCAAGAGACCCAGTACTTC	CASSLYPSSRQETQYF
TRBV6-1	TRBJ2-7	TRBD2	few	TGTGCCAGCAGGACTAGCGGGACCCAAGAGCAGTACTTC	CASRTSGTQEQYF
TRBV28	TRBJ1-4	.	.	TGTGCCAGCAGTTGGGCAGGGGTAATAGAAAAACTGTTTTTT	CASSWAGVIEKLFF
TRBV27	TRBJ2-7	TRBD1	.	TGTGCCAGCAGGCGACAGGGGTCTGCCTACGAGCAGTACTTC	CASRRQGSAYEQYF
TRBV5-4	TRBJ2-3	TRBD1	.	TGTGCCAGCAGCATCGACAGGGCGGATACGCAGTATTTT	CASSIDRADTQYF
TRBV6-5	TRBJ2-7	TRBD1	.	TGTGCCAGCAGTTACTTACTGACCGGGACAGGGGGGGAGCAGTACTTC	CASSYLLTGTGGEQYF
TRBV7-9	TRBJ2-7	.	.	TGTGCCAGCAGCCCCCGGGTCACAGCGGTTTCCTACGAGCAGTACTTC	CASSPRVTAVSYEQYF
TRBV7-2	TRBJ2-1	TRBD2	.	TGTGCCAGCAGCTGGCGGACTAGCGGCTACAATGAGCAGTTCTTC	CASSWRTSGYNEQFF
TRBV28	TRBJ2-7	.	.	TGTGCCAGCATTATGGCGGGCCCTTTCTACGAGCAGTACTTC	CASIMAGPFYEQYF
TRBV4-1	TRBJ2-1	TRBD2	few	TGCGCCAGCAGTCTTCCTAGCGGGATGTCCTACAATGAGCAGTTCTTC	CASSLPSGMSYNEQFF
TRBV19	TRBJ2-5	.	.	TGTGCCAGTAGTATCCGGCAGGGGATAGTGGAGACCCAGTACTTC	CASSIRQGIVETQYF
TRBV7-2	TRBJ1-5	.	.	TGTGCCAGCAGCTTAGCGCCCAGGGGTAGCAATCAGCCCCAGCATTTT	CASSLAPRGSNQPQHF
TRBV6-4	TRBJ2-5	.	.	TGTGCCAGCCGATCAAGGATCAGTGGGACCCAGTACTTC	CASRSRISGTQYF
TRBV19	TRBJ1-2	.	.	TGTGCCAGTAGTCAACGGGGAGGGGGCTACACCTTC	CASSQRGGGYTF
TRBV19	TRBJ2-5	.	.	TGTGCCAGTAGTCCAGCGGAACAGGAGACCCAGTACTTC	CASSPAEQETQYF
TRBV5-1	TRBJ1-3	.	.	TGCGCCAGCAGCTTGGAACGTGTAGGCTCTGGAAACACCATATATTTT	CASSLERVGSGNTIYF
TRBV7-7	TRBJ2-1	TRBD2	.	TGTGCCAGCAGCCTTGGACTAGCGCTATACAATGAGCAGTTCTTC	CASSLGLALYNEQFF
TRBV7-8	TRBJ1-2	.	.	TGTGCCAGCAGCTTACGGCAGGGATACTATGGCTACACCTTC	CASSLRQGYYGYTF
TRBV2	TRBJ2-5	.	.	TGTGCCAGCAGGGCAGGGACCTTACAAGAGACCCAGTACTTC	CASRAGTLQETQYF
TRBV30	TRBJ2-7	.	few	TGTGCCTGGAGTGTTACAGCGAACTACGAGCAGTACTTC	CAWSVTANYEQYF
TRBV4-1	TRBJ2-1	TRBD2	.	TGCGCCAGCAGCTTACGGACTAGCGGGAACACCTACAATGAGCAGTTCTTC	CASSLRTSGNTYNEQFF
TRBV6-6	TRBJ2-2	.	.	TGTGCCAGCAGAGAAATAGGGAACACCGGGGAGCTGTTTTTT	CASREIGNTGELFF
TRBV27	TRBJ1-4	TRBD1	.	TGTGCCAGCAGTCAATGGACAGGGACTAATGAAAAACTGTTTTTT	CASSQWTGTNEKLFF
TRBV27	TRBJ2-7	.	.	TGTGCCAGCAGTCCCTGGTCGACAGTATACGAGCAGTACTTC	CASSPWSTVYEQYF
TRBV19	TRBJ2-2	TRBD1	once	TGTGCCAGTAGTAAAGGACAGGGGGCAAACACCGGGGAGCTGTTTTTT	CASSKGQGANTGELFF
TRBV28	TRBJ1-5	TRBD1	.	TGTGCCAGCAGTTTATGGGGACAGGGGGCAAAACAGCCCCAGCATTTT	CASSLWGQGAKQPQHF
TRBV2	TRBJ2-5	.	.	TGTGCCAGCAGTAGACAGTTTCTTTTAGAGACCCAGTACTTC	CASSRQFLLETQYF
TRBV11-3	TRBJ2-2	.	once	TGTGCCAGCAGCTTAGTATCGGGAGCCGGGGAGCTGTTTTTT	CASSLVSGAGELFF
TRBV18	TRBJ2-3	.	.	TGTGCCAGCTCACCACTGCCAGCGGGCAGCACAGATACGCAGTATTTT	CASSPLPAGSTDTQYF
TRBV2	TRBJ2-1	TRBD1	.	TGTGCCAGCAAACGAGACAGGGGAGGTGAGCAGTTCTTC	CASKRDRGGEQFF
TRBV6-4	TRBJ2-5	TRBD1	.	TGTGCCAGCAGTGACTCTGGGACAGAAGAGACCCAGTACTTC	CASSDSGTEETQYF
TRBV18	TRBJ1-1	TRBD1	.	TGTGCCAGCTCATTGGGGACAGGGGTCTGGAACACTGAAGCTTTCTTT	CASSLGTGVWNTEAFF
TRBV7-2	TRBJ2-7	TRBD1	.	TGTGCCAGCAGCTCTCGGACAGGGCTAAACTACGAGCAGTACTTC	CASSSRTGLNYEQYF
TRBV6-5	TRBJ1-1	.	.	TGTGCCAGCACCCCTCAAACGGGGATGAACACTGAAGCTTTCTTT	CASTPQTGMNTEAFF
TRBV6-6	TRBJ2-6	.	.	TGTGCCAGCAGTTACCCCACGGGGGGGGCCAACGTCCTGACTTTC	CASSYPTGGANVLTF
TRBV11-2	TRBJ2-5	TRBD2	.	TGTGCCAGCAGCCGTAAGAGCGGGGAAGAGACCCAGTACTTC	CASSRKSGEETQYF
TRBV30	TRBJ1-1	.	.	TGTGCCTGGGGGCAGGGAGGGGCTGAAGCTTTCTTT	CAWGQGGAEAFF
TRBV13	TRBJ1-2	TRBD1	.	TGTGCCAGCAGCTGGACAGGGTTTAACTATGGCTACACCTTC	CASSWTGFNYGYTF
TRBV7-3	TRBJ2-5	.	once	TGTGCCAGCAGCCCAACCGGAGGGCCGGAAGAGACCCAGTACTTC	CASSPTGGPEETQYF
TRBV7-9	TRBJ2-7	.	.	TGTGCCAGCAGCTTAGCGCCAGGAACCTACGAGCAGTACTTC	CASSLAPGTYEQYF
TRBV9	TRBJ1-1	.	.	TGTGCCAGCAGCGATCAAAGTGGGAACACTGAAGCTTTCTTT	CASSDQSGNTEAFF
TRBV2	TRBJ2-2	TRBD1	few	TGTGCCAGCAGTCCCCGGACAGGGGGTACCGGGGAGCTGTTTTTT	CASSPRTGGTGELFF
TRBV18	TRBJ1-5	.	.	TGTGCCAGCTCACCCTTTAAGGCGGGCGATCAGCCCCAGCATTTT	CASSPFKAGDQPQHF
TRBV6-5	TRBJ1-5	TRBD1	.	TGTGCCAGCACCGACAGGGTAGAGCAGCCCCAGCATTTT	CASTDRVEQPQHF